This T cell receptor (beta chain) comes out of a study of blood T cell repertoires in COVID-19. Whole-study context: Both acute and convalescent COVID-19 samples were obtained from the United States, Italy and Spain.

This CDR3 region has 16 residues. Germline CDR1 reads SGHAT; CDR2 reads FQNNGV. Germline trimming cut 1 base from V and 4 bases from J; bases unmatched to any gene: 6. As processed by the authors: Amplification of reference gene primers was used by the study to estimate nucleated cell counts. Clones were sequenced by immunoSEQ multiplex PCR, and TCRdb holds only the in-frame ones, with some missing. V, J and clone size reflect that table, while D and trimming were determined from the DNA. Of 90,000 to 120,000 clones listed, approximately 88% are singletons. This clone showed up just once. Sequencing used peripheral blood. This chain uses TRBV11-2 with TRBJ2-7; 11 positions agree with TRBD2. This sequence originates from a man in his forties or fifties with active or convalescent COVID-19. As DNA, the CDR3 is TGTGCCAGCAGCTTAGTTAGCGGGAGGGGATTTTACGAGCAGTACTTC. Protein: CASSLVSGRGFYEQYF.